This TCR beta chain was retrieved from a study of identical twins. Findings and caveats of the study: Invariant MAIT and iNKT cells are populations that could partly confound zero-insertion analyses.

TCRdb independently ran MiXCR on the 5' RACE reads; one entry per CDR3 protein. This table holds about 200,000 distinct CDR3 sequences, approximately 7.1% found once. This clonotype has at least ten counts. The antigen remains undetermined. Germline assignment: CDR1 SGHRS and CDR2 YFSETQ. CDR3 size: 14 residues. V lost 3 bases, J lost 5 bases, and 12 bases lay in between. A further study also used this sample, focusing on T cells expressing NK-cell markers. As that report states: There were seven HCMV-seropositive donors and one seronegative donor among the eight sequenced. Restricting sorting to alpha-beta TCR T cells was achieved in several experiments by an anti-gamma-delta TCR antibody.

The sample was CD8+ T cells sorted from blood. The TCR was taken from a woman between 18 and 30 years old in good health. The chain employs TRBV5-1 and TRBJ2-1; TRBD1 is a possible D gene (5 bases). CDR3 nucleotide sequence: TGCGCCAGCAGCTCCCAGACAGCCCACAATGAGCAGTTCTTC. Its translation: CASSSQTAHNEQFF.